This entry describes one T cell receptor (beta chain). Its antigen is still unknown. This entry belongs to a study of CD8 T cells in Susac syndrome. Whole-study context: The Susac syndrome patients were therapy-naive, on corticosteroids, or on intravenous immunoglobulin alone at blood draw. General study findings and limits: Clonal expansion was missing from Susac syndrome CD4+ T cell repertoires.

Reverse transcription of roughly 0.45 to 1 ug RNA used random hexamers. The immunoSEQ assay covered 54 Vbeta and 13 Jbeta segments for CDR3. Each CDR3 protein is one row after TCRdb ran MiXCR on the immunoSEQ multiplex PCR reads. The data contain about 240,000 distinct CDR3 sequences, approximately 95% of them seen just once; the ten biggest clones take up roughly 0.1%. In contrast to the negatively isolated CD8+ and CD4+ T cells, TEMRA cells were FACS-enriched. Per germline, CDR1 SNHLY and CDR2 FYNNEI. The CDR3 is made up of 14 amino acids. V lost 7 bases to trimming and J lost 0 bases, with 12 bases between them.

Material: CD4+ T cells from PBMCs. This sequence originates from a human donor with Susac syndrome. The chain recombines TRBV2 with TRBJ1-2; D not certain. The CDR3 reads CASKEAGANYGYTF. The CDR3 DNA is TGTGCCAGCAAGGAGGCAGGAGCTAACTATGGCTACACCTTC.